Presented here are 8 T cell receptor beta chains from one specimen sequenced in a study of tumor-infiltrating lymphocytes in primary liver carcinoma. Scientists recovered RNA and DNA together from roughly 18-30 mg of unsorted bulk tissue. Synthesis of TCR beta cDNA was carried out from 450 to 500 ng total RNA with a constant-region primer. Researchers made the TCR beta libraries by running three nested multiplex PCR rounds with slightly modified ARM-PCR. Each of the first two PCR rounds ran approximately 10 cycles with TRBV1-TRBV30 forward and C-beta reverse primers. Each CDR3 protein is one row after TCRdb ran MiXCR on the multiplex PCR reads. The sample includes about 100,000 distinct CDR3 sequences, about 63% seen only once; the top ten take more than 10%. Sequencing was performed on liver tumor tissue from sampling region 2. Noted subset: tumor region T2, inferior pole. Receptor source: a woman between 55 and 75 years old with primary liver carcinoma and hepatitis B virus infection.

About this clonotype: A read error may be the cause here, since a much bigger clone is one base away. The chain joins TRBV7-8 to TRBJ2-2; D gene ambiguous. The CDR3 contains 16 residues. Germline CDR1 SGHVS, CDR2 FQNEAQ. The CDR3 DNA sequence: TGTGCCACCAGCTTAACAGTATTGAGTAACACCGGGGAGCTGTTTTTT. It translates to CATSLTVLSNTGELFF.

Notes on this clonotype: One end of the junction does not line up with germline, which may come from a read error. The CDR3 region has the DNA TGTGCCAGCACAATAGGGGGCATCAGTCAGGCCCAGCATTTT. Its protein product is CASTIGGISQAQHF. This sequence joins TRBV12-3 or TRBV12-4 and TRBJ1-5; 7 nucleotides agree with TRBD1. The CDR3 is 14 residues long.

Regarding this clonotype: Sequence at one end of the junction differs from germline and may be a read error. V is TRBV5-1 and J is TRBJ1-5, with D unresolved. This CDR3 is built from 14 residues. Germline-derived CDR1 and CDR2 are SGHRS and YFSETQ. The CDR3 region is CTSSPGFSDQPQHF. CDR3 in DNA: TGCACCAGCAGCCCGGGTTTTAGCGATCAGCCCCAGCATTTT.

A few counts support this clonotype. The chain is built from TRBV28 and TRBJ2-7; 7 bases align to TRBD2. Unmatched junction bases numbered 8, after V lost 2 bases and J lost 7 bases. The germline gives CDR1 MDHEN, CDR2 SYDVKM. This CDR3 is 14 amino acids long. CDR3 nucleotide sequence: TGTGCCAGCAGTTTACGGGGGGTGAGGAATGAGCAGTACTTC. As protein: CASSLRGVRNEQYF.

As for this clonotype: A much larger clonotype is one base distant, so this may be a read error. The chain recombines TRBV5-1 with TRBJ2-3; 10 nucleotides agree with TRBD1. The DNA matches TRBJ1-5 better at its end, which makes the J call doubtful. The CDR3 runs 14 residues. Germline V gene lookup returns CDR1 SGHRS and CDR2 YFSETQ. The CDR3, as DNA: TGCGCCAGCACCTTTGGACAGGGGGGAGATACGCAGCATTTT. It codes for CASTFGQGGDTQHF.

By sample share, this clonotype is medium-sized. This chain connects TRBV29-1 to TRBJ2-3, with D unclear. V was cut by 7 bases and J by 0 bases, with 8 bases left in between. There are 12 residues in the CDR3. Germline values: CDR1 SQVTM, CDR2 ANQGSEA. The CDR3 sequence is CSGDPSTDTQYF. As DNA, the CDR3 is TGCAGCGGCGACCCTAGCACAGATACGCAGTATTTT.

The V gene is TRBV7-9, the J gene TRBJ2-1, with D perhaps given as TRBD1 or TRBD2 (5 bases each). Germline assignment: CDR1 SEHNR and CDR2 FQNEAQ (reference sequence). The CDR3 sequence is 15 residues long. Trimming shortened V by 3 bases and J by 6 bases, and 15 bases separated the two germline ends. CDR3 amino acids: CASSLERARGNEQFF. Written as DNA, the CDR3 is TGTGCCAGCAGCTTGGAGAGGGCTAGGGGCAATGAGCAGTTCTTC.

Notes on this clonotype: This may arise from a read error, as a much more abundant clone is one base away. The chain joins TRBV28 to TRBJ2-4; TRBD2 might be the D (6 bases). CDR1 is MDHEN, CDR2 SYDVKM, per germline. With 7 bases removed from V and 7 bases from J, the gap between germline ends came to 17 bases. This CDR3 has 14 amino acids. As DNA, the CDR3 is TGTGCCAGCAAAGTTAGCGGTGTTCGGAACATTCAGTACTTC. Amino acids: CASKVSGVRNIQYF.